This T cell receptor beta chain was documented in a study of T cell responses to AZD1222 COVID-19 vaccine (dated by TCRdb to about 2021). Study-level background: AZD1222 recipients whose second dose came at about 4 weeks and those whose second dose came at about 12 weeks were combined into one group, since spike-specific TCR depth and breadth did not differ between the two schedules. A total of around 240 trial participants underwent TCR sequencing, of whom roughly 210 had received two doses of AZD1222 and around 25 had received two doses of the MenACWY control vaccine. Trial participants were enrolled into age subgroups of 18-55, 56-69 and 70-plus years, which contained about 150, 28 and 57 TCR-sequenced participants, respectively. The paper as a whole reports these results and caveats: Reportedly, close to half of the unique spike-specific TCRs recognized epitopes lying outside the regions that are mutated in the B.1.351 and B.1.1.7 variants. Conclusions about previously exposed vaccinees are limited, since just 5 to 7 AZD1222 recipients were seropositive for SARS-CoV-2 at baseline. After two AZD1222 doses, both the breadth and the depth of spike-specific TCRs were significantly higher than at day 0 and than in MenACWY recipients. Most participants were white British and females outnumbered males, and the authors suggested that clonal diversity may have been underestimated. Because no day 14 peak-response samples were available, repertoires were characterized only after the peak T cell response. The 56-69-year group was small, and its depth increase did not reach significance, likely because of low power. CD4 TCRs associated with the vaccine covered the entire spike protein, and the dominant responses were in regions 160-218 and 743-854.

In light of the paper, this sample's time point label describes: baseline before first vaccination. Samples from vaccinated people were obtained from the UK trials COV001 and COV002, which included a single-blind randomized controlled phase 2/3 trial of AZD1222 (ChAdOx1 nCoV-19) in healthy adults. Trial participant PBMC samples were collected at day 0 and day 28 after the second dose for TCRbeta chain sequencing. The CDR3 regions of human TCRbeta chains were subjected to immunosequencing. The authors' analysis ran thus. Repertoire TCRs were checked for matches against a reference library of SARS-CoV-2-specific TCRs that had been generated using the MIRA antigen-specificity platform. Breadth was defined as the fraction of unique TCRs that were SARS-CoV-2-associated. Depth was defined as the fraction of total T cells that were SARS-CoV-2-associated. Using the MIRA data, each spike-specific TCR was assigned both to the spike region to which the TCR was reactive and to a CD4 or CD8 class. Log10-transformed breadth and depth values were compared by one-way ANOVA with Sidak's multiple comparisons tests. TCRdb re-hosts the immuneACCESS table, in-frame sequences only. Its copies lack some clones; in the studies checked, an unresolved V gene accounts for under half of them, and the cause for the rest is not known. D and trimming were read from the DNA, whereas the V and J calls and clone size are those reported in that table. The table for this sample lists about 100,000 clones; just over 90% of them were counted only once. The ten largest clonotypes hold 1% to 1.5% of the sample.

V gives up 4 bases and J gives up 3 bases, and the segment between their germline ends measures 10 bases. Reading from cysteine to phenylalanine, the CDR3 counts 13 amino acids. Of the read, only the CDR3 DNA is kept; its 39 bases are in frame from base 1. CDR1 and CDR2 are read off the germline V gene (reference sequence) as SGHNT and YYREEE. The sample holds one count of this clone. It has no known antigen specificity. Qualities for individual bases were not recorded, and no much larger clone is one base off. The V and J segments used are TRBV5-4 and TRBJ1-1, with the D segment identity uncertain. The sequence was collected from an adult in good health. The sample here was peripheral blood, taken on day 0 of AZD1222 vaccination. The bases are TGTGCCAGCAGCGAACGACTGGACACTGAAGCTTTCTTT. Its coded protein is CASSERLDTEAFF.